A selection of T cell receptor beta chains follows, all from one sample in a study of OX40 agonist ivuxolimab in advanced cancers. Profiling relied on immunoSEQ multiplex PCR, and the TCRdb table lists in-frame clones only, not all of them. The top ten clones hold approximately 0.6% of a sample with fewer than 95,000 clones, 85% of them seen once. The sample here was CD4+ or CD8+ T cells sorted from blood, taken in a trial of the OX40 agonist ivuxolimab. The receptor set was obtained from an adult with an advanced solid tumor such as melanoma, head and neck, liver or kidney cancer. Each CDR3 is given with its conserved first and last residue. Each record gives: D gene, J gene, V gene, clone size, CDR3 protein, CDR3 DNA. The D gene is left open where the match is weak. Expanded clones are given a class, and other clones once, few, many or no size at all.

NA TRBJ2-5 TRBV29-1 NA CSVGTAQETQYF TGCAGCGTTGGGACAGCTCAAGAGACCCAGTACTTC
TRBD1 TRBJ2-7 TRBV19 NA CASSPDRGYEQYF TGTGCCAGTAGCCCAGACAGGGGTTACGAGCAGTACTTC
TRBD2 TRBJ2-1 TRBV5-1 NA CASRPTSGGTSYNEQFF TGCGCCAGCAGACCGACTAGCGGGGGGACCTCCTACAATGAGCAGTTCTTC
TRBD2 TRBJ2-3 TRBV5-1 NA CASGPGLAGGTDTQYF TGCGCCAGCGGCCCGGGACTAGCGGGGGGCACAGATACGCAGTATTTT
TRBD2 TRBJ2-1 TRBV6-5 NA CASSYGSGNLGPQFF TGTGCCAGCAGTTATGGCAGCGGGAATTTAGGACCGCAGTTCTTC
NA TRBJ2-5 TRBV30 NA CAWRDDGQSWKQYF TGTGCCTGGAGGGACGATGGACAGTCCTGGAAGCAGTACTTC
TRBD1 TRBJ1-1 TRBV19 NA CASSWDRAAEAFF TGTGCCAGTAGTTGGGACAGGGCGGCTGAAGCTTTCTTT
NA TRBJ1-6 TRBV5-8 NA CASSAHGRDNSPLHF TGTGCCAGCAGCGCCCACGGACGGGATAATTCACCCCTCCACTTT
NA TRBJ1-6 TRBV20-1 NA CSARGPVDLHF TGCAGTGCTAGAGGCCCAGTCGACCTCCACTTT
NA TRBJ1-2 TRBV27 once CATSKSLQYGYTF TGTGCCACCTCTAAGTCGCTCCAGTATGGCTACACCTTC
TRBD2 TRBJ2-7 TRBV6-5 once CASSYAASGSEQYF TGTGCCAGCAGTTACGCGGCTAGCGGGAGCGAGCAGTACTTC
NA TRBJ1-1 TRBV27 NA CASSRIRGTEAFF TGTGCCAGCAGTCGCATCCGGGGCACTGAAGCTTTCTTT
NA TRBJ2-5 TRBV6-5 NA CASSYGGEQETQYF TGTGCCAGCAGTTACGGAGGAGAACAAGAGACCCAGTACTTC
NA TRBJ2-5 TRBV10-3 NA CAISVGSGDVQETQYF TGTGCCATCAGTGTAGGTAGCGGAGACGTCCAAGAGACCCAGTACTTC
TRBD1 TRBJ2-3 TRBV6-1 NA CASSTGQGAPDTQYF TGTGCCAGCAGTACAGGACAGGGGGCGCCGGATACGCAGTATTTT
TRBD1 TRBJ1-2 TRBV5-6 NA CASSRGTGSNYGYTF TGTGCCAGCAGCAGAGGGACAGGGTCCAACTATGGCTACACCTTC
NA TRBJ1-3 TRBV6-6 NA CASTKRGEGNTIYF TGTGCCAGCACCAAGCGGGGGGAGGGAAACACCATATATTTT
NA TRBJ1-2 TRBV5-5 NA CASTSQAGGNYGYTF TGTGCCAGCACCTCACAAGCGGGGGGGAACTATGGCTACACCTTC
NA TRBJ1-2 TRBV2 once CASSPGGEGYGYTF TGTGCCAGCAGCCCCGGGGGGGAGGGATATGGCTACACCTTC
TRBD1 TRBJ2-7 TRBV6-5 once CASSSGGQGRGEQYF TGTGCCAGCAGTTCGGGGGGACAGGGGCGCGGCGAGCAGTACTTC
NA TRBJ2-7 TRBV30 NA CAWSVGTSHHEQYF TGTGCCTGGAGTGTAGGGACCTCCCACCACGAGCAGTACTTC
NA TRBJ1-3 TRBV19 NA CASSIRDGNTIYF TGTGCCAGTAGTATCAGGGACGGAAACACCATATATTTT
NA TRBJ1-3 TRBV30 NA CAWSPRQASGNTIYF TGTGCCTGGAGTCCCCGACAGGCCTCTGGAAACACCATATATTTT
NA TRBJ2-4 TRBV5-6 NA CASSYLDGRENIQYF TGTGCCAGCAGCTACTTGGACGGCAGGGAAAACATTCAGTACTTC
NA TRBJ2-3 TRBV27 once CASSFWEGTDTQYF TGTGCCAGCAGTTTTTGGGAGGGCACAGATACGCAGTATTTT
TRBD2 TRBJ2-3 TRBV27 NA CASSRLAGTDTQYF TGTGCCAGCAGTCGACTAGCCGGCACAGATACGCAGTATTTT
NA TRBJ2-2 TRBV9 NA CASSVNGQSAGELFF TGTGCCAGCAGCGTAAATGGACAGTCGGCCGGGGAGCTGTTTTTT
NA TRBJ1-5 TRBV2 NA CASSRTGGEVQPQHF TGTGCCAGCAGCCGCACGGGGGGCGAGGTTCAGCCCCAGCATTTT
NA TRBJ2-3 TRBV30 NA CAWSVGNHLDTQYF TGTGCCTGGAGTGTAGGGAACCACTTAGATACGCAGTATTTT
NA TRBJ2-5 TRBV7-3 NA CASSQGFEETQYF TGTGCCAGCAGTCAAGGATTCGAAGAGACCCAGTACTTC
NA TRBJ2-7 TRBV6-6 NA CASMFSRGYEQYF TGTGCCAGCATGTTCAGTAGGGGCTACGAGCAGTACTTC
NA TRBJ2-6 TRBV19 NA CASTYTGLAGANVLTF TGTGCCAGTACATATACGGGTTTAGCTGGGGCCAACGTCCTGACTTTC
NA TRBJ1-4 TRBV5-1 NA CASNTWGVPNEKLFF TGCGCCAGCAACACGTGGGGGGTGCCTAATGAAAAACTGTTTTTT
NA TRBJ2-5 TRBV2 NA CASRDAQETQYF TGTGCCAGCAGGGACGCACAAGAGACCCAGTACTTC
NA TRBJ2-2 TRBV2 NA CASRQNTGELFF TGTGCCAGCAGGCAGAACACCGGGGAGCTGTTTTTT
NA TRBJ2-2 TRBV7-9 once CASSLDSNTGELFF TGTGCCAGCAGCCTCGACTCCAACACCGGGGAGCTGTTTTTT
NA TRBJ1-1 TRBV11-2 NA CASSPSYGAFF TGTGCCAGCAGTCCCAGCTACGGAGCTTTCTTT
NA TRBJ1-2 TRBV18 few CASSSPAGWGNRGYTF TGTGCCAGCTCATCCCCAGCAGGGTGGGGGAATCGTGGCTACACCTTC
NA TRBJ1-1 TRBV6-5 NA CASSYSTQVGTEAFF TGTGCCAGCAGTTACTCGACACAAGTGGGCACTGAAGCTTTCTTT
TRBD1 TRBJ1-2 TRBV6-5 NA CASSRDRDGYTF TGTGCCAGCAGCAGGGACAGGGACGGCTACACCTTC
NA TRBJ2-3 TRBV10-3 NA CAITDGHTDTQYF TGTGCCATCACGGACGGCCACACAGATACGCAGTATTTT
NA TRBJ2-4 TRBV4-1 NA CASSQELLWRRMSKNIQYF TGCGCCAGCAGCCAAGAGTTATTGTGGCGACGCATGTCCAAAAACATTCAGTACTTC
TRBD2 TRBJ2-1 TRBV19 once CASSMGRGFYNEQFF TGTGCCAGTAGTATGGGGCGGGGGTTCTACAATGAGCAGTTCTTC
NA TRBJ1-6 TRBV30 NA CAWSRRNSPLHF TGTGCCTGGAGTAGGCGTAATTCACCCCTCCACTTT
NA TRBJ2-2 TRBV19 NA CASSIRGGDTGELFF TGTGCCAGTAGTATTCGTGGAGGGGACACCGGGGAGCTGTTTTTT
NA TRBJ2-2 TRBV7-3 NA CASRRGENTGELFF TGTGCCAGCAGGAGAGGGGAGAACACCGGGGAGCTGTTTTTT
NA TRBJ1-2 TRBV6-5 NA CASSYSTVGAYGYTF TGTGCCAGCAGTTATTCGACCGTAGGGGCTTATGGCTACACCTTC
TRBD1 TRBJ1-2 TRBV6-5 NA CASSPGQGSYGYTF TGTGCCAGCAGTCCCGGACAGGGAAGCTATGGCTACACCTTC